The clone carrying this T cell receptor (beta chain) was observed at least ten times. Its target is not known. This record belongs to a study of CD8 T cells in ankylosing spondylitis. Study findings and constraints: A motif of seven or eight highly homologous TCR beta variants was seen as apparently characteristic of ankylosing spondylitis blood.

TCRdb re-called the 5' RACE reads through MiXCR, storing one row per CDR3 protein. Of about 460,000 distinct CDR3 sequences in the sample, roughly 5.2% were seen once. CDR1 is DFQATT, CDR2 SNEGSKA, per germline (reference sequence). The CDR3 extends over 12 amino acids. The chain uses TRBV20-1 and TRBJ1-1; D not certain. The origin of this receptor is a male donor with ankylosing spondylitis. Material for sequencing was blood, either unsorted or a sorted T cell fraction (not recorded which). The CDR3 loop reads CRVWLRNTEAFF. CDR3 coding DNA: TGCAGGGTCTGGTTGAGGAACACTGAAGCTTTCTTT.